Below are 10 T cell receptor beta chains sequenced from a single sample in a study of T cell changes during pregnancy in multiple sclerosis (dated 2019 in TCRdb). The library was made by the immunoSEQ multiplex PCR assay. TCRdb re-hosts the immuneACCESS table, in-frame sequences only. Its copies lack some clones; in the studies checked, an unresolved V gene accounts for under half of them, and the cause for the rest is not known. The sample yields 130,000 or so clones; roughly 92% were counted once. Together, the top ten hold 6.2% of the sample. The sequencing used peripheral blood, collected before pregnancy. The source of these receptors is a female donor with multiple sclerosis, enrolled in a pregnancy study.

V usage is TRBV10-3 and J usage is TRBJ1-1, with TRBD1 matching 10 bases. Trimming cost V 7 bases and J 5 bases; bases outside gene matches: 10. Germline CDR1 and CDR2: ENHRY and SYGVKD. The CDR3 extends over 15 amino acids. The CDR3 region is CAINRQGAGGTEAFF. For the CDR3, the DNA is TGTGCCATCAATCGACAGGGGGCAGGGGGAACTGAAGCTTTCTTT.

V and J are TRBV15 and TRBJ2-7; 7 bases are shared with TRBD2. The V gene's germline CDR1 is LNHNV and CDR2 YYDKDF (reference sequence). The CDR3 is 17 amino acids. The J segment lost 6 bases and the V segment lost 0 bases, leaving 14 bases of the junction unmatched. Written as DNA, the CDR3 is TGTGCCACCAGCAGAGATCGGTTGCGCGGGGGAGCTTCCGAGCAGTACTTC. Its protein product is CATSRDRLRGGASEQYF.

This chain joins TRBV9 and TRBJ2-3; 7 bases fit TRBD2. CDR3 length: 16 residues. Germline V lookup: CDR1 SGDLS, CDR2 YYNGEE. V gave up 4 bases and J gave up 4 bases; unmatched junction bases: 12. The CDR3 DNA reads as TGTGCCAGCAGCTCCTCCCGACTAGCTGTCCCAGATACGCAGTATTTT. This gives the protein CASSSSRLAVPDTQYF.

V and J are TRBV5-1 and TRBJ2-5, with 13 bases aligning to TRBD2. The junction had 5 bases not matched to a gene; V was cut back by 7 bases and J by 5 bases. The CDR3 is made up of 14 amino acids. Germline V gene lookup returns CDR1 SGHRS and CDR2 YFSETQ. CDR3 DNA: TGCGCCAGCGGAGGACTAGCGGGGGCGGAGACCCAGTACTTC. As protein: CASGGLAGAETQYF. The variable domain in full, completed from reference TRBV5-1 and TRBJ2-5, reads KAGVTQTPRYLIKTRGQQVTLSCSPISGHRSVSWYQQTPGQGLQFLFEYFSETQRNKGNFPGRFSGRQFSNSRSEMNVSTLELGDSALYLCASGGLAGAETQYFGPGTRLLVL.

J is TRBJ2-7 and V is TRBV5-1; TRBD2 matches at 8 bases. Germline loops: CDR1 SGHRS, CDR2 YFSETQ. The CDR3 consists of 15 residues. Trimming at V came to 4 bases and at J to 0 bases, leaving 6 bases not matched to a gene. CDR3 sequence (DNA): TGCGCCAGCAGCACTCTTAGCGGGGCCTCCTACGAGCAGTACTTC. It yields the protein CASSTLSGASYEQYF.

J is TRBJ1-2 and V is TRBV2, with 8 bases aligning to TRBD1. J gave up 3 bases and V 8 bases, and 11 bases lay outside the gene matches. CDR1 and CDR2 from the germline V gene are SNHLY and FYNNEI. CDR3 length: 15 residues. CDR3 region: CASVQGAAGDYGYTF. As DNA, the CDR3 is TGTGCCAGCGTGCAGGGGGCGGCTGGGGACTATGGCTACACCTTC.

The chain has TRBV2 and TRBJ1-5, with 8 nucleotides matching TRBD1. CDR1 is SNHLY and CDR2 is FYNNEI in the germline V gene. The CDR3 totals 13 residues. Trimming took 6 bases from V and 6 from J; bases not matched to a gene: 4. As DNA, the CDR3 is TGTGCCAGCAGCGGACAGGGCGGTCAGCCCCAGCATTTT. This encodes CASSGQGGQPQHF.

The count of this clone is one. The V gene is TRBV5-1, the J gene TRBJ2-2; TRBD2 aligns across 8 bases. Per the germline V gene, CDR1 is SGHRS and CDR2 is YFSETQ. Trimming removed 0 bases from V and 7 bases from J; junction bases left unmatched: 14. This CDR3 has 18 amino acids. CDR3 amino acids: CASSLALRGSGNGGELFF. CDR3 nucleotides: TGCGCCAGCAGCTTGGCTCTTAGGGGTAGCGGGAACGGCGGGGAGCTGTTTTTT.

The gene calls are TRBV28 and TRBJ1-1; the match to TRBD1 covers 8 bases. V lost 7 bases to trimming and J lost 11 bases; unmatched junction nucleotides: 9. In germline, CDR1 is MDHEN, CDR2 SYDVKM. The CDR3 consists of 12 residues. CDR3 in DNA: TGTGCCAGCACAGGGGGCTTGGGGGCCGCTTTCTTT. It translates to CASTGGLGAAFF.

This chain connects TRBV30 to TRBJ2-3; D perhaps matches TRBD1 (5 bases). The CDR3 runs to 14 residues. Germline V gene sequence: CDR1 GTSNPN, CDR2 SVGIG (reference sequence). Between the trimmed V and J ends, which lost 1 base and 2 bases, there was a span of 10 bases. The CDR3 loop reads CAWSAGHATDTQYF. CDR3 bases: TGTGCCTGGAGTGCAGGGCATGCCACAGATACGCAGTATTTT.